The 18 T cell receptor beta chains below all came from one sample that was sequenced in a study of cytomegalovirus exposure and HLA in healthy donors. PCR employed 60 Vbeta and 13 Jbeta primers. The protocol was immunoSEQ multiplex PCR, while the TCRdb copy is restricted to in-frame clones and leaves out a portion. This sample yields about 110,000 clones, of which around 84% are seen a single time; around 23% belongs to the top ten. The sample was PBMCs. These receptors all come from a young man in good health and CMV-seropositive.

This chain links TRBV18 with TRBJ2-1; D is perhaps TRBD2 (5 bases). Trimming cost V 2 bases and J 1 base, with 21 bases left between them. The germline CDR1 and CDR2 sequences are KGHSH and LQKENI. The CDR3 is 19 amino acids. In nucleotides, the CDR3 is TGTGCCAGCTCACCAAACAGAGTACAACCGGGAACTTCCTACAATGAGCAGTTCTTC. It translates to CASSPNRVQPGTSYNEQFF.

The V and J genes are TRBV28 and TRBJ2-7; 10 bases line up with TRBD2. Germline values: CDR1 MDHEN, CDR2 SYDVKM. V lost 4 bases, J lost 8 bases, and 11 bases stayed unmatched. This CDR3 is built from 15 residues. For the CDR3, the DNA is TGTGCCAGCAGTTCGGGACTAGCGAGACAGGTTCAGCAGTACTTC. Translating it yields CASSSGLARQVQQYF.

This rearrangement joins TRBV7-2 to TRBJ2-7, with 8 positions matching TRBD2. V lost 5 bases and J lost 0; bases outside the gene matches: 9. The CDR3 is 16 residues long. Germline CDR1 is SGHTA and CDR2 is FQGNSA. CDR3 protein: CASSTQTGGPSYEQYF. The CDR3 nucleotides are TGTGCCAGCAGCACACAGACGGGGGGGCCCTCCTACGAGCAGTACTTC.

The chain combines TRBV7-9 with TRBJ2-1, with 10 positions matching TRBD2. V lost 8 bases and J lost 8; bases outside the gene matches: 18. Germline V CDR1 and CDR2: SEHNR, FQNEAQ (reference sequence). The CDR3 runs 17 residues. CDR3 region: CASRHTTSGTDRDEQFF. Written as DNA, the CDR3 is TGTGCCAGCCGGCACACCACTAGCGGGACCGATCGGGATGAGCAGTTCTTC.

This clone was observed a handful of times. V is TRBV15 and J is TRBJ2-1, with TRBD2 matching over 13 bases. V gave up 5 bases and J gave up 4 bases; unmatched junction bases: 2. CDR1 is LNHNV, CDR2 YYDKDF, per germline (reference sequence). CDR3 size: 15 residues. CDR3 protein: CATSELAGGYNEQFF. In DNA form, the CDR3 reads TGTGCCACCAGCGAACTAGCGGGAGGGTACAATGAGCAGTTCTTC.

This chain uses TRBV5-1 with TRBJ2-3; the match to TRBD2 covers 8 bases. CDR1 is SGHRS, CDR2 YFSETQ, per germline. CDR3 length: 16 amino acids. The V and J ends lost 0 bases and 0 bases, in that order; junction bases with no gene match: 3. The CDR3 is CASSLVSGASTDTQYF. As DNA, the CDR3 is TGCGCCAGCAGCTTGGTTAGCGGGGCGAGCACAGATACGCAGTATTTT.

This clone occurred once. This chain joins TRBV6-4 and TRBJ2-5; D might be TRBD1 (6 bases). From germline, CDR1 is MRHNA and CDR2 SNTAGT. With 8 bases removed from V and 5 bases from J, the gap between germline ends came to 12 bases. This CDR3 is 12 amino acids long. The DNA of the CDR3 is TGTGCCAGCTACAGGGCGGGCGAGACCCAGTACTTC. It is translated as CASYRAGETQYF.

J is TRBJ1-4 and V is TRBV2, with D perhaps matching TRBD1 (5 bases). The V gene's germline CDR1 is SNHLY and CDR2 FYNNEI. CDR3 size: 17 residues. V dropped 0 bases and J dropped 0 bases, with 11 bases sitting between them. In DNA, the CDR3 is TGTGCCAGCAGTGAAGCACCGGGGGGTGCAACTAATGAAAAACTGTTTTTT. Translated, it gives CASSEAPGGATNEKLFF.

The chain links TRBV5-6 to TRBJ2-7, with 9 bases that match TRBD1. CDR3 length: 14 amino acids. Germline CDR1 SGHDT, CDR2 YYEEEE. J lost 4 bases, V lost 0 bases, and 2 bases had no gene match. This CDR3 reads CASSLVDRGYEQYV. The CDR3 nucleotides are TGTGCCAGCAGCTTGGTGGACAGGGGATACGAGCAGTACGTC.

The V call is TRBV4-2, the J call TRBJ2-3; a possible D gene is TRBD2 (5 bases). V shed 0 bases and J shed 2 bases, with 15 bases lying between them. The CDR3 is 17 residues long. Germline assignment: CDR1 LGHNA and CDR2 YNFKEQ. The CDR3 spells CASSQEGAVTSTDTQYF. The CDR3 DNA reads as TGTGCCAGCAGCCAAGAGGGAGCGGTGACCTCCACAGATACGCAGTATTTT.

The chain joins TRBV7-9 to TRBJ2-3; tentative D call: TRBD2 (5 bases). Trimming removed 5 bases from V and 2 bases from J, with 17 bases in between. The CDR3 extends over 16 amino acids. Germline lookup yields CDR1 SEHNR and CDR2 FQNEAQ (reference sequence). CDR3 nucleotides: TGTGCCAGCAGCCCCTCCCGGGGAGAAATCACAGATACGCAGTATTTT. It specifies CASSPSRGEITDTQYF.

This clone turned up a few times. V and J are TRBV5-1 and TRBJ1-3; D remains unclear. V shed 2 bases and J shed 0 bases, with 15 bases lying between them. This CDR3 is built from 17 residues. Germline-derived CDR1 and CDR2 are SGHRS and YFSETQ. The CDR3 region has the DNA TGCGCCAGCAGCTTAGACTACAGAAAGATCTCTGGAAACACCATATATTTT. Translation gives CASSLDYRKISGNTIYF.

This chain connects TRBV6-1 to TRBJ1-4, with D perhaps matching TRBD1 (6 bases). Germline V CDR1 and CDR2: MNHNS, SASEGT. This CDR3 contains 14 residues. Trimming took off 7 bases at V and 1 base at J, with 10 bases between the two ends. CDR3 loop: CASKETGTNEKLFF. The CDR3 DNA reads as TGTGCCAGCAAGGAGACAGGAACTAATGAAAAACTGTTTTTT.

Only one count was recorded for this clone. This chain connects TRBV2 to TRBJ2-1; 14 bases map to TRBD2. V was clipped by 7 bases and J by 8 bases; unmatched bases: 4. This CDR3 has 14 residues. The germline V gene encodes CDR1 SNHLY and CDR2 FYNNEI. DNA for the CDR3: TGTGCCAGCATCAGGACTAGCGGGAGGTATGAGCAGTTCTTC. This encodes CASIRTSGRYEQFF.

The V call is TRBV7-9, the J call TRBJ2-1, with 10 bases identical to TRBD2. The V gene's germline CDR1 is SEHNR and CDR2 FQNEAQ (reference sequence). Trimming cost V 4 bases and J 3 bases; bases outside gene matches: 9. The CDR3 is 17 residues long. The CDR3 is CASSSFKLAGVYNEQFF. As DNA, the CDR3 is TGTGCCAGCAGCTCGTTCAAGCTAGCGGGGGTCTACAATGAGCAGTTCTTC. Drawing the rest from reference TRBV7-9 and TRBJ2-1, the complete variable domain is DTGVSQNPRHKITKRGQNVTFRCDPISEHNRLYWYRQTLGQGPEFLTYFQNEAQLEKSRLLSDRFSAERPKGSFSTLEIQRTEQGDSAMYLCASSSFKLAGVYNEQFFGPGTRLTVL.

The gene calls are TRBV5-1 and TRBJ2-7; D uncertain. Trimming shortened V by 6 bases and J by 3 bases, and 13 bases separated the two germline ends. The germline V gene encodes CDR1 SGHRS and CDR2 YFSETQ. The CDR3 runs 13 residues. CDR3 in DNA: TGCGCCAGCACGTTGTACAGCATCTACGAGCAGTACGTC. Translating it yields CASTLYSIYEQYV.

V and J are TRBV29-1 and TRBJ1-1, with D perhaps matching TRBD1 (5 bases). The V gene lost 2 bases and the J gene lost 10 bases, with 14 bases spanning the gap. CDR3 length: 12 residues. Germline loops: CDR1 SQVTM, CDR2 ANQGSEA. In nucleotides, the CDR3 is TGCAGCGTTGAAAGATCCCCCGGGGGAGCTTTCTTT. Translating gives CSVERSPGGAFF.

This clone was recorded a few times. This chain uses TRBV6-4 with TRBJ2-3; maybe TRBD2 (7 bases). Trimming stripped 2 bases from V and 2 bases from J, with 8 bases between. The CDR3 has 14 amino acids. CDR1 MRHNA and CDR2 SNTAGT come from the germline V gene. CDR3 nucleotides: TGTGCCAGCAGTGACGGGGGGGCCACAGATACGCAGTATTTT. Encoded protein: CASSDGGATDTQYF.